This T cell receptor (beta chain) was sequenced in a study of T cell responses to AZD1222 COVID-19 vaccine. Study-level findings and limits: The sample set comprised mostly white British donors with more females, and clonal diversity was possibly underestimated. Baseline seropositivity characterized only a handful of AZD1222 recipients. Spike-specific TCR breadth and depth both grew after two AZD1222 doses.

Only in-frame clones appear in the TCRdb table, and some are missing; sequencing was by immunoSEQ multiplex PCR. Among some 30,000 clones listed, around 90% were seen once. A single count supports this clone. Its antigen is currently unknown. The V gene's germline CDR1 is KGHDR and CDR2 SFDVKD. This CDR3 is built from 14 residues. Trimming pared 1 base from V and 7 bases from J, leaving 10 bases between. The starting material was peripheral blood, obtained on day 0 of AZD1222 vaccination. This sequence originates from an adult in good health. The chain employs TRBV24-1 and TRBJ1-5, with D possibly matching TRBD1 (5 bases). CDR3 region: CATSDFQGRQPQHF. The CDR3 DNA is TGTGCCACCAGTGATTTTCAGGGACGGCAGCCCCAGCATTTT.